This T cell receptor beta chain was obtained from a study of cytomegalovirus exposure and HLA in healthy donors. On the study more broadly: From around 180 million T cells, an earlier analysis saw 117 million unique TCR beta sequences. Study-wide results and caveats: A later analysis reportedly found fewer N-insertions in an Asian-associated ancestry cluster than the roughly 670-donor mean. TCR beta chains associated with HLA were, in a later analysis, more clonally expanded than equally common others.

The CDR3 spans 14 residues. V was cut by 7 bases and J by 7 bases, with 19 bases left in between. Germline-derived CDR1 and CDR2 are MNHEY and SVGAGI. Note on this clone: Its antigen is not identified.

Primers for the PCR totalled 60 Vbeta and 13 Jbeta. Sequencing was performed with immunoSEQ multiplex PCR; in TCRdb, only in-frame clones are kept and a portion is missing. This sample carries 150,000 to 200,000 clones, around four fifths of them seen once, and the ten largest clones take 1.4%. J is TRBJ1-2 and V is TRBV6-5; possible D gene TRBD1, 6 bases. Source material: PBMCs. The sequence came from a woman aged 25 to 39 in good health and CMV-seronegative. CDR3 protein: CASTERGGVRGYTF. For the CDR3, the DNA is TGTGCCAGCACCGAAAGGGGGGGAGTGCGTGGCTACACCTTC.